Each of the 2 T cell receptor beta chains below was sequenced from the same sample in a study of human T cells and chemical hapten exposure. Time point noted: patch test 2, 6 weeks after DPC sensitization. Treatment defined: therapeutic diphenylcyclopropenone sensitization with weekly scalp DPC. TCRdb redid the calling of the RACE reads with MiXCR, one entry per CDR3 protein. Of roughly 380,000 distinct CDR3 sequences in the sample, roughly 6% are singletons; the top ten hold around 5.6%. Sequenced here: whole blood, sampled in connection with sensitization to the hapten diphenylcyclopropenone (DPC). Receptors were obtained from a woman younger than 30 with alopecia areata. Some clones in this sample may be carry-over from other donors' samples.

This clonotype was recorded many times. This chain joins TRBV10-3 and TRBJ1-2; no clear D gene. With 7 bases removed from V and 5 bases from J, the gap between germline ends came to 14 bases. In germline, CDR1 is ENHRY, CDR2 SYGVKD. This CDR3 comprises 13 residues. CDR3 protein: CAIKVEVGYGYTF. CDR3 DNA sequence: TGTGCCATCAAAGTTGAAGTGGGGTATGGCTACACCTTC.

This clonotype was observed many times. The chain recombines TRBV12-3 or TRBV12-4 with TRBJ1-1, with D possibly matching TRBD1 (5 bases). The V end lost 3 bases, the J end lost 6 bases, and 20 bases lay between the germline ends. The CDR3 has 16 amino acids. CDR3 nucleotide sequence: TGTGCCAGCAGTTTCGGCCCGGGAGGGGTTATCGCTGAAGCTTTCTTT. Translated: CASSFGPGGVIAEAFF.